This T cell receptor (beta chain) was identified in a study of blood T cell repertoires in COVID-19 (dated by TCRdb to the early 2020s). Regarding the research as a whole: Collaborator samples came from the United States, Italy and Spain and covered acute and convalescent phases of COVID-19. The material from the prospective study consisted of cDNA or gDNA derived from T cells, B-cell-depleted T cells, or PBMCs. The dataset comprised deeply sampled blood TCRbeta repertoires from subjects exposed to, actively infected with, or recovered from COVID-19. The repertoires were released in a freely available public database meant as a resource for research on the immune response to SARS-CoV-2. Samples came from the ongoing ImmuneRACE study (first 160 participants) plus 1,254 subjects from 6 global collaborators. A de-identified subject ID, COVID-19 status, age in years and sex were almost always included in the sample metadata. Where available, HLA class I and class II types were obtained from metadata supplied by the sample provider rather than from assay-based typing. Beyond this particular receptor, the publication reports: How much clinical and demographic metadata was included differed by source and by participant, and the metadata was provided uncurated.

Samples from volunteer blood donors who had recovered from COVID-19 were contributed by a second Seattle source. The collaborating institutions used their own protocols to collect whole blood in K2EDTA tubes. For TCRbeta analysis, collaborators shipped samples in one of three forms: frozen whole blood, isolated PBMCs, or DNA extracted from either of those sample types. For this clone: This clone's antigen is unknown. The input lacks base qualities; no much larger clone sits a single base away.

CDR1 is given as SGHNT and CDR2 as YYREEE, both from the germline V gene (reference sequence). Relative to germline, V is missing 1 base and J is missing 2 bases, with 5 bases of the junction outside any gene match. CDR3 length: 16 amino acids, cysteine to phenylalanine. The only DNA kept is the CDR3, 48 bases in frame from the first base. The immunoSEQ Assay, a bias-controlled multiplex PCR, was used to amplify TCRbeta CDR3 regions from genomic DNA. Processing in the source paper ran as follows. Nucleated cell counts per sample were estimated from amplification of reference gene primers within the assay. To quantify the absolute abundance of each unique TCRbeta CDR3 rearrangement, sequence reads were collapsed and filtered. Productive Simpson clonality was computed per sample as the square root of Simpson's diversity index over productive rearrangements. TCRdb mirrors the immuneACCESS table, restricted to in-frame sequences. Some clones are absent from its copies; in checked studies, under half trace to an unresolved V gene, and the reason for the others is unknown. The DNA was the basis for D and trimming; V, J and clone size are from that table. A total of 200,000 to 300,000 clones appear in this sample, around four fifths of them only once. About 2% of the sample rests with the top ten.

The specimen was peripheral blood. The sequence was collected from a man younger than 40 who had recovered from COVID-19. The chain joins TRBV5-4 to TRBJ2-5; 10 bases in the junction line up with TRBD2. The CDR3 in this case is CASSLLGLANQETQYF. The nucleotide sequence is TGTGCCAGCAGCTTGTTGGGACTAGCGAATCAAGAGACCCAGTACTTC.